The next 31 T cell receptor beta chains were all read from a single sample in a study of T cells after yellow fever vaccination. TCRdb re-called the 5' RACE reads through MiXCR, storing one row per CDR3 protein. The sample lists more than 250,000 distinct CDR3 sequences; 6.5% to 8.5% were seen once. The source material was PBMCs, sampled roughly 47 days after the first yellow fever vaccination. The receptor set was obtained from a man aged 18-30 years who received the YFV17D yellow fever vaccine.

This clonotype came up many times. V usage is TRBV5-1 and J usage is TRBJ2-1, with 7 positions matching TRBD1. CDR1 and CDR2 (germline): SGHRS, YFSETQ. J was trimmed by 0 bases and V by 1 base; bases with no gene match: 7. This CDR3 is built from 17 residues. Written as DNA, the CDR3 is TGCGCCAGCAGCTTGTGGGTGACAGGGAGCTCCTACAATGAGCAGTTCTTC. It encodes CASSLWVTGSSYNEQFF.

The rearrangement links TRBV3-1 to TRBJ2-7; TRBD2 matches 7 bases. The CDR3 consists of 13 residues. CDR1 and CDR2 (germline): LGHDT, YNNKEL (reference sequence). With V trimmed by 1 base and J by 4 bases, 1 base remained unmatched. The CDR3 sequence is CASSQAGGYEQYF. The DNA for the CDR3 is TGTGCCAGCAGCCAAGCGGGGGGATACGAGCAGTACTTC.

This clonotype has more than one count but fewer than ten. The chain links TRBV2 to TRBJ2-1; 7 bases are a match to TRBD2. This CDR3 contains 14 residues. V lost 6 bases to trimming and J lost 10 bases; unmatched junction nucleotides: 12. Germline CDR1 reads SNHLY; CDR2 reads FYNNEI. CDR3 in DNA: TGTGCCAGCAGCCCCGGACTAGGTTCGGGGGAGCAGTTCTTC. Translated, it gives CASSPGLGSGEQFF.

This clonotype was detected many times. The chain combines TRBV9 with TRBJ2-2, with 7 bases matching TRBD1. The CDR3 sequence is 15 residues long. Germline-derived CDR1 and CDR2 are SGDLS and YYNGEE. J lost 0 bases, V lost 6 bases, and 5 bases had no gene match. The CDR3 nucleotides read TGTGCCAGCAAGACAGGGCTCGCGAACACCGGGGAGCTGTTTTTT. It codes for CASKTGLANTGELFF.

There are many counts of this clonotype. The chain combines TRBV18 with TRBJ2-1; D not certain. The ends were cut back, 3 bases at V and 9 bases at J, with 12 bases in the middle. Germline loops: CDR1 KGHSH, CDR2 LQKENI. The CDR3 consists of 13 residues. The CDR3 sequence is CASSPPPPGEQFF. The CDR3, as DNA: TGTGCCAGCTCACCGCCCCCCCCTGGTGAGCAGTTCTTC.

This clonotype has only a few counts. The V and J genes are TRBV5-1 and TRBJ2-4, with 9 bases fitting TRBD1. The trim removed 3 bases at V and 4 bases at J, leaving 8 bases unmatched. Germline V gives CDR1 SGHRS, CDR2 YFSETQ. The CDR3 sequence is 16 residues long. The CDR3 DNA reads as TGCGCCAGCAGCTCAACCCCCGGGACAGGGAAAAACATTCAGTACTTC. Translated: CASSSTPGTGKNIQYF.

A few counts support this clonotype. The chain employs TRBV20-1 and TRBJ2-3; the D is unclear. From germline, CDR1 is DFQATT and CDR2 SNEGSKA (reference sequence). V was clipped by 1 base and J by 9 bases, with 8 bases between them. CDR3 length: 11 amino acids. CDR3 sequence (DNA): TGCAGTGCTAGAGTGATGGGCACGCAGTATTTT. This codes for CSARVMGTQYF.

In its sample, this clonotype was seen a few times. The CDR3 region has the DNA TGTGCCAGCAGGCGGGGTGGCAATCAGCCCCAGCATTTT. It codes for CASRRGGNQPQHF. J is TRBJ1-5 and V is TRBV12-3 or TRBV12-4; D is uncertain. Trimming took off 6 bases at V and 2 bases at J, with 8 bases between the two ends. This CDR3 region has 13 residues.

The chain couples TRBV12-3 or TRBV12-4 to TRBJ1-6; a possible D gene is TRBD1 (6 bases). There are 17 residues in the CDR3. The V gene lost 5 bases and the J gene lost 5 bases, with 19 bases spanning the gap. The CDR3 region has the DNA TGTGCCAGCAGTCCTTTGGGAGGGACATGGAATAATTCACCCCTCCACTTT. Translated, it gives CASSPLGGTWNNSPLHF.

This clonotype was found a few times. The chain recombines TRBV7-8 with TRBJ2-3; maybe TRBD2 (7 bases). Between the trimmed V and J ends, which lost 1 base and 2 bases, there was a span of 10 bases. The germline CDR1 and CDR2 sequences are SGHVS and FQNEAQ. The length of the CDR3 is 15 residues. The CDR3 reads CASSLEGGPTDTQYF. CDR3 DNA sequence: TGTGCCAGCAGCTTAGAGGGGGGGCCCACAGATACGCAGTATTTT.

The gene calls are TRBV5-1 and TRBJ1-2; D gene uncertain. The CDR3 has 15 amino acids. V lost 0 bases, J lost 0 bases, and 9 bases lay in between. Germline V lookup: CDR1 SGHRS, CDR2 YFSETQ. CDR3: CASSLGQKTNYGYTF. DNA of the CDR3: TGCGCCAGCAGCTTGGGCCAGAAAACTAACTATGGCTACACCTTC.

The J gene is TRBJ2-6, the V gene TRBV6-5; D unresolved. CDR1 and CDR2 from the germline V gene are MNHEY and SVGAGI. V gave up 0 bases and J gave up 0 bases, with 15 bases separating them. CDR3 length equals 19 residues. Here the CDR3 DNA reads TGTGCCAGCAGTTACTCCGCCTACCGCCTAGACTCTGGGGCCAACGTCCTGACTTTC. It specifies CASSYSAYRLDSGANVLTF.

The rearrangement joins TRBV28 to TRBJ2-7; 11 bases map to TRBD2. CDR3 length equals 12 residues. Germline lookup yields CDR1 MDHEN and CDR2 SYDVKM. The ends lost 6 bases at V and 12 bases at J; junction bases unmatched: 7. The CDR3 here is CASSNSGGAWYV. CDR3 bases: TGTGCCAGCAGCAATAGCGGGGGGGCGTGGTACGTC.

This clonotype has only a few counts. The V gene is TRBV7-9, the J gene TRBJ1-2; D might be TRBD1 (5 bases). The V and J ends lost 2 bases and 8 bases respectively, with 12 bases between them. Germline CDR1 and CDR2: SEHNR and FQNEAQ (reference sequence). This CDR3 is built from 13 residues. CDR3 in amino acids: CASSLMRGKGYTF. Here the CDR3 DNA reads TGTGCCAGCAGCTTAATGAGGGGAAAAGGCTACACCTTC.

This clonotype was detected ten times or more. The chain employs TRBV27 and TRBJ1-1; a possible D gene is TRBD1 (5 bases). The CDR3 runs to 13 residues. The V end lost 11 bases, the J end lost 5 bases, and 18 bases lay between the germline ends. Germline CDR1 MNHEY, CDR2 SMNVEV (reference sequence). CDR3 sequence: CASRGGVYTEAFF. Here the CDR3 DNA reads TGTGCCTCCCGTGGAGGGGTGTATACTGAAGCTTTCTTT.

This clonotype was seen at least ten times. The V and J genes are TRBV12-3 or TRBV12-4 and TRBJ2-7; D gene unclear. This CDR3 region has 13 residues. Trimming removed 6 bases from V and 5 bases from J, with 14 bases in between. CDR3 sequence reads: CASSLLGGHEQYF. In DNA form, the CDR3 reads TGTGCCAGCAGCCTCCTAGGTGGCCACGAGCAGTACTTC.

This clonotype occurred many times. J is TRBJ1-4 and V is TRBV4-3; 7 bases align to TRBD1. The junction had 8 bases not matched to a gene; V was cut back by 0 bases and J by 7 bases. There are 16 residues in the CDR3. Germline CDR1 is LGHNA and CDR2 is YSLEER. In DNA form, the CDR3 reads TGCGCCAGCAGCCAAGATCAAAAGGGGGCGAGTGAAAAACTGTTTTTT. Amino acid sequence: CASSQDQKGASEKLFF.

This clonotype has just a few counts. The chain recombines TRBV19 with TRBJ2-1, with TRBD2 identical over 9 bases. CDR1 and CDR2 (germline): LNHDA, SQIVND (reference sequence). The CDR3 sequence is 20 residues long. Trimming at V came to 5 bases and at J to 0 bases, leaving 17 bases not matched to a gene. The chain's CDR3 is CASSGELAGTHDDSYNEQFF. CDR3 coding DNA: TGTGCCAGTAGTGGTGAACTAGCGGGTACCCACGATGACTCCTACAATGAGCAGTTCTTC.

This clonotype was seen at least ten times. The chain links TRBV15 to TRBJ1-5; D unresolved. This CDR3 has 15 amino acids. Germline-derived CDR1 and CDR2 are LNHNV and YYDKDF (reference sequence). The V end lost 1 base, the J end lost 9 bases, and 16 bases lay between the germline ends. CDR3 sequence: CATSRGVMEDRPQHF. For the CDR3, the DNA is TGTGCCACCAGCAGAGGTGTCATGGAGGATAGGCCCCAGCATTTT.

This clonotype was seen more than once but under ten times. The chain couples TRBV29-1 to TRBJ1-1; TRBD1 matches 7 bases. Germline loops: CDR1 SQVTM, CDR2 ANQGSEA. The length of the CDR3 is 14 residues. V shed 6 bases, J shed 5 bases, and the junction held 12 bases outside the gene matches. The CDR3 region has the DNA TGCAGCGTCCTATCCTCAGGGGGGAGGACTGAAGCTTTCTTT. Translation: CSVLSSGGRTEAFF.

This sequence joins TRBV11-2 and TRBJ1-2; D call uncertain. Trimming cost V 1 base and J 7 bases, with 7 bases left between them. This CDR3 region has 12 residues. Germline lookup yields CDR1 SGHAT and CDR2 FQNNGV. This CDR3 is CASSLASAGYTF. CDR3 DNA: TGTGCCAGCAGCTTAGCGAGTGCTGGCTACACCTTC.

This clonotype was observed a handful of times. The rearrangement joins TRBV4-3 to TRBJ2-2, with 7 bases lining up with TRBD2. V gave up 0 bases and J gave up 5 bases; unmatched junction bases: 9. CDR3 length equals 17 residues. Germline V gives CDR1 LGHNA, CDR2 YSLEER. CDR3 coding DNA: TGCGCCAGCAGCCAAGAGATGGGCAAGCGGGGAACCGGGGAGCTGTTTTTT. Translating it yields CASSQEMGKRGTGELFF.

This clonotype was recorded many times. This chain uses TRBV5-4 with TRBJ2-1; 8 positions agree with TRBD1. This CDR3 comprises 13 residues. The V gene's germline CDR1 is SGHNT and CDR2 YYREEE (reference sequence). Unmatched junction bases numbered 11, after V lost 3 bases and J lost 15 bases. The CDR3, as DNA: TGTGCCAGCAGCTGGTACGGACAGGGTATCCCGTTCTTC. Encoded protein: CASSWYGQGIPFF. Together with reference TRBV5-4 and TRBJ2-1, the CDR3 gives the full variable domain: ETGVTQSPTHLIKTRGQQVTLRCSSQSGHNTVSWYQQALGQGPQFIFQYYREEENGRGNFPPRFSGLQFPNYSSELNVNALELDDSALYLCASSWYGQGIPFFGPGTRLTVL.

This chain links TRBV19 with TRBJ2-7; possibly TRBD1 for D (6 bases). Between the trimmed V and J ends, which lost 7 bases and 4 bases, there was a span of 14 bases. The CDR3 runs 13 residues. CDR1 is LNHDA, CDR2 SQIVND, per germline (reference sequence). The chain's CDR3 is CASNKDRIYEQYV. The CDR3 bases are TGTGCCAGTAACAAGGACAGAATTTACGAGCAGTACGTC.

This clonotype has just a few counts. CDR3 loop: CASAGGYTEAFF. The CDR3 bases are TGTGCCAGCGCAGGGGGCTACACTGAAGCTTTCTTT. This chain joins TRBV12-3 or TRBV12-4 and TRBJ1-1, with 8 bases identical to TRBD1. With V trimmed by 8 bases and J by 3 bases, 2 bases remained unmatched. CDR3 length: 12 amino acids.

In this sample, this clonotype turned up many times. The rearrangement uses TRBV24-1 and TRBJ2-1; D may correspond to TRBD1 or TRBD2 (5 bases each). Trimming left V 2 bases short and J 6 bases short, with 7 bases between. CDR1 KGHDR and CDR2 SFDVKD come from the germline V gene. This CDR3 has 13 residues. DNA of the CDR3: TGTGCCACCAGTGATTCAGGGAGCAATGAGCAGTTCTTC. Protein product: CATSDSGSNEQFF.

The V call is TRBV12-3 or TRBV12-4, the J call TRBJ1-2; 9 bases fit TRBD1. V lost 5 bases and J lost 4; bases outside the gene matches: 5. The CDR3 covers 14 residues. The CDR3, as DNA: TGTGCCAGCAGTACAGGGGGCGCTGGCTATGGCTACACCTTC. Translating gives CASSTGGAGYGYTF.

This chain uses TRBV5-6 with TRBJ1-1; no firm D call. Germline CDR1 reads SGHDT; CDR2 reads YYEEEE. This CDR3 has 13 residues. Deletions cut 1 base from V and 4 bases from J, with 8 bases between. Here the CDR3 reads CASSLKPGTEAFF. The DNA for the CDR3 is TGTGCCAGCAGCTTGAAACCCGGCACTGAAGCTTTCTTT.

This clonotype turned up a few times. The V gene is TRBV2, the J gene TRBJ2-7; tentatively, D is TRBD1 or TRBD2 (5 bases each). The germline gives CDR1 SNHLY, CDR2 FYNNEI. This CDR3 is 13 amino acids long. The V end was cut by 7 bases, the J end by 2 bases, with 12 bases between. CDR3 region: CASTGPGPYEQYF. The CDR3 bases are TGTGCCAGCACTGGCCCGGGGCCCTACGAGCAGTACTTC.

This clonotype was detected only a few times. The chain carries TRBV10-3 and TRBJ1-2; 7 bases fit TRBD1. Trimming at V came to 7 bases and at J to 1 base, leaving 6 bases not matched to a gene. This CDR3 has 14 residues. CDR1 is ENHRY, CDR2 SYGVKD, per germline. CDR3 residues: CAITAAGGNYGYTF. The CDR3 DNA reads TGTGCCATCACGGCGGCAGGGGGTAACTATGGCTACACCTTC.

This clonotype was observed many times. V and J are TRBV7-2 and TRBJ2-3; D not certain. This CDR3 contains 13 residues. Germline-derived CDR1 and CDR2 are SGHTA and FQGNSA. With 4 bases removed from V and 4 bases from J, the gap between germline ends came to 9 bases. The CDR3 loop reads CASSSGPPDTQYF. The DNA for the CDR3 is TGTGCCAGCAGCTCGGGCCCTCCAGATACGCAGTATTTT.